This TCR beta chain stems from a study of blood T cell repertoires in COVID-19. In the study overall: T cells, B-cell-depleted T cells, or PBMCs supplied cDNA or gDNA.

The authors' processing: Reference gene primer amplification gave nucleated cell count estimates. Some clones are missing from TCRdb's copy, which holds only in-frame ones; the method was immunoSEQ multiplex PCR. The DNA was the basis for D and trimming; V, J and clone size are from that table. The table shows about 220,000 clones, with 75% to 85% occurring only once. The J segment lost 5 bases and the V segment lost 0 bases, leaving 7 bases of the junction unmatched. CDR3 length: 17 residues. Germline assignment: CDR1 SGHRS and CDR2 YFSETQ. The TCR sequence derives from a human donor in a cohort sampled during active COVID-19. The sample consisted of peripheral blood. The V gene is TRBV5-1, the J gene TRBJ1-5, with TRBD1 matching 11 bases. DNA of the CDR3: TGCGCCAGCAGCTTGGGGGCTAGGACAGGGGGCTATCAGCCCCAGCATTTT. Protein product: CASSLGARTGGYQPQHF.